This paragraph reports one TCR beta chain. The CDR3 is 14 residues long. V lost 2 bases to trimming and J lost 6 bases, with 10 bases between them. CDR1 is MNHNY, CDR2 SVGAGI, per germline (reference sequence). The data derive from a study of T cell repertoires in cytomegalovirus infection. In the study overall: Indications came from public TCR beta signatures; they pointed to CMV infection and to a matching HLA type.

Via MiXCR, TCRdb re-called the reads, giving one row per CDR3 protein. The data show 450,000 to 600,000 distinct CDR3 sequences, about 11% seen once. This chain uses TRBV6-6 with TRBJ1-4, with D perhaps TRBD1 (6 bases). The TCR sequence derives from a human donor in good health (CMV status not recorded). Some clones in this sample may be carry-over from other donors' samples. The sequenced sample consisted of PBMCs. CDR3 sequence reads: CASSYRAGDEKLFF. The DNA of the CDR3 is TGTGCCAGCAGTTACAGAGCAGGGGATGAAAAACTGTTTTTT.